The 30 T cell receptor beta chains below were found in one sample sequenced in a study of T cells after yellow fever vaccination. A single record per CDR3 protein comes from TCRdb applying MiXCR to the 5' RACE reads. The sample lists roughly 400,000 distinct CDR3 sequences, under 20% occurring once. The sequenced sample was PBMCs, obtained before the yellow fever booster vaccination. These receptors came from a man aged 18 to 29 who received the YFV17D yellow fever vaccine.

This clonotype appeared a few times. This sequence joins TRBV20-1 and TRBJ2-1; D not resolved. The CDR3 contains 11 residues. V gave up 8 bases and J gave up 5 bases, with 10 bases separating them. Germline CDR1 reads DFQATT; CDR2 reads SNEGSKA (reference sequence). CDR3 residues: CSSAENNEQFF. The CDR3 nucleotides are TGCAGTTCCGCAGAGAACAATGAGCAGTTCTTC.

This clonotype was recorded at least ten times. The chain combines TRBV6-4 with TRBJ2-3; 12 nucleotides agree with TRBD2. Germline values: CDR1 MRHNA, CDR2 SNTAGT. V gave up 4 bases and J gave up 4 bases; unmatched junction bases: 0. This CDR3 spans 14 amino acids. The CDR3, as DNA: TGTGCCAGCAGTGCTAGCGGGGGGGCAGATACGCAGTATTTT. This translates into CASSASGGADTQYF.

This clonotype has more than one count but fewer than ten. This chain links TRBV6-1 with TRBJ2-6; D uncertain. V dropped 8 bases and J dropped 0 bases, with 5 bases sitting between them. This CDR3 has 13 residues. Germline V gene lookup returns CDR1 MNHNS and CDR2 SASEGT. The CDR3 DNA reads TGTGCCAGCCATCTCTCTGGGGCCAACGTCCTGACTTTC. Protein sequence: CASHLSGANVLTF.

This sequence joins TRBV2 and TRBJ2-5; 11 positions match TRBD1. This CDR3 has 15 residues. Trimming at V came to 7 bases and at J to 1 base, leaving 5 bases not matched to a gene. Germline CDR1 and CDR2: SNHLY and FYNNEI. As DNA, the CDR3 is TGTGCCAGCACCGCCGGGACAGGGGGCCAAGAGACCCAGTACTTC. It codes for CASTAGTGGQETQYF. The entire variable domain, with the rest obtained from reference TRBV2 and TRBJ2-5, is as follows: EPEVTQTPSHQVTQMGQEVILRCVPISNHLYFYWYRQILGQKVEFLVSFYNNEISEKSEIFDDQFSVERPDGSNFTLKIRSTKLEDSAMYFCASTAGTGGQETQYFGPGTRLLVL.

As concerns this clonotype: One end of the junction is discordant with germline, which a read error may explain. The chain links TRBV18 to TRBJ1-5; TRBD1 aligns across 7 bases. The CDR3 has 14 amino acids. Germline CDR1 and CDR2: KGHSH and LQKENI. CDR3 sequence (DNA): TGTGCCAGCCCACCAGGGGGATCGAATCAGCCCCAGCATTTT. Its protein is CASPPGGSNQPQHF.

This clonotype was seen repeatedly, ten times or more. The CDR3: CASSQERNLAGGYTQYF. The DNA of the CDR3 is TGCGCCAGCAGCCAAGAAAGAAATCTAGCGGGGGGTTATACGCAGTATTTT. This chain links TRBV4-3 with TRBJ2-3; 11 nucleotides agree with TRBD2. Trimming removed 0 bases from V and 7 bases from J; junction bases left unmatched: 9. Germline V gene sequence: CDR1 LGHNA, CDR2 YSLEER. The CDR3 runs 17 residues.

V usage is TRBV4-3 and J usage is TRBJ2-4; D may be TRBD1 (7 bases). The V end was cut by 1 base, the J end by 9 bases, with 19 bases between. The CDR3 has 16 residues. CDR1 is LGHNA, CDR2 YSLEER, per germline. This CDR3 is CASSQVLGGQAGIQYF. Written as DNA, the CDR3 is TGCGCCAGCAGCCAAGTATTAGGGGGCCAAGCGGGCATTCAGTACTTC.

The chain combines TRBV7-2 with TRBJ2-3; 10 nucleotides match TRBD2. Looked up from germline, CDR1 is SGHTA and CDR2 is FQGNSA. J lost 7 bases, V lost 1 base, and 5 bases had no gene match. The CDR3 runs 15 residues. In DNA form, the CDR3 reads TGTGCCAGCAGCTTAGTACTAGCGGGGAGGAATACGCAGTATTTT. Amino acid sequence: CASSLVLAGRNTQYF.

This chain uses TRBV4-2 with TRBJ1-5; unclear D gene. The germline V gene has CDR1 LGHNA and CDR2 YNFKEQ. This CDR3 comprises 14 residues. Trimming shortened V by 1 base and J by 4 bases, and 8 bases separated the two germline ends. The chain's CDR3 is CASSQGLLNQPQHF. The CDR3 DNA reads TGTGCCAGCAGCCAAGGCCTCTTGAATCAGCCCCAGCATTTT.

V usage is TRBV7-9 and J usage is TRBJ1-1; D unresolved. Germline lookup yields CDR1 SEHNR and CDR2 FQNEAQ (reference sequence). The CDR3 has 14 residues. V lost 7 bases and J 6 bases, leaving 18 bases between the germline ends. CDR3 amino acids: CASNTAGPGAEAFF. CDR3 nucleotides: TGTGCCAGCAACACGGCGGGCCCCGGGGCTGAAGCTTTCTTT.

The chain is built from TRBV12-3 or TRBV12-4 and TRBJ2-4, with D perhaps matching TRBD1 (5 bases). Between the trimmed V and J ends, which lost 10 bases and 7 bases, there was a span of 20 bases. The CDR3 covers 14 residues. CDR3 in DNA: TGTGCCATCTCTTCTGGGGCTGGTACCAACATTCAGTACTTC. Encoded protein: CAISSGAGTNIQYF.

This clonotype was observed once. This chain links TRBV29-1 with TRBJ1-1; 7 bases map to TRBD1. This CDR3 region has 15 residues. Losses at the gene ends were 6 bases for V and 1 base for J; bases not matched to a gene: 11. Per the germline V gene, CDR1 is SQVTM and CDR2 is ANQGSEA. The CDR3 DNA follows: TGCAGCGTCCGACGACAGACAGGGCAGAACACTGAAGCTTTCTTT. Protein: CSVRRQTGQNTEAFF.

The rearrangement links TRBV10-3 to TRBJ1-2, with TRBD1 matching 9 bases. CDR1 and CDR2 from the germline V gene are ENHRY and SYGVKD. This CDR3 is 14 amino acids long. Germline trimming cut 10 bases from V and 3 bases from J; bases unmatched to any gene: 9. The CDR3 reads CATVPGQGYYGYTF. For the CDR3, the DNA is TGTGCCACCGTCCCGGGACAGGGATACTATGGCTACACCTTC.

The chain employs TRBV9 and TRBJ2-6; 9 bases align to TRBD1. The CDR3 runs to 19 residues. Germline CDR1 and CDR2: SGDLS and YYNGEE. Trimming took 0 bases from V and 1 from J; bases not matched to a gene: 8. The chain's CDR3 is CASSVATGTGRSGANVLTF. CDR3 DNA: TGTGCCAGCAGCGTAGCTACGGGGACAGGGAGGTCTGGGGCCAACGTCCTGACTTTC. The entire variable domain, with the rest obtained from reference TRBV9 and TRBJ2-6, is as follows: DSGVTQTPKHLITATGQRVTLRCSPRSGDLSVYWYQQSLDQGLQFLIQYYNGEERAKGNILERFSAQQFPDLHSELNLSSLELGDSALYFCASSVATGTGRSGANVLTFGAGSRLTVL.

The chain couples TRBV6-2 or TRBV6-3 to TRBJ1-6; D may be TRBD1 (5 bases). Trimming removed 6 bases at V and 2 bases at J, with 5 bases between. Germline V gene lookup returns CDR1 MNHEY and CDR2 SVGEGT. This CDR3 is built from 13 residues. The CDR3: CASRDTYNSPLHF. DNA of the CDR3: TGTGCCAGCAGGGACACCTATAATTCACCCCTCCACTTT.

Only a few counts were recorded for this clonotype. The gene calls are TRBV6-2 or TRBV6-3 and TRBJ2-7; D not certain. V gave up 2 bases and J gave up 2 bases, with 13 bases separating them. The CDR3 totals 15 residues. The germline V gene has CDR1 MNHEY and CDR2 SVGEGT. The CDR3 region is CASSYGLVGAYEQYV. CDR3 DNA: TGTGCCAGCAGTTACGGGCTAGTCGGAGCCTACGAGCAGTACGTC.

The V call is TRBV6-2 or TRBV6-3, the J call TRBJ1-2; D not resolved. The germline gives CDR1 MNHEY, CDR2 SVGEGT. Trimming shortened V by 6 bases and J by 4 bases, and 15 bases separated the two germline ends. The CDR3 is 14 amino acids. The CDR3 DNA reads TGTGCCAGCAGCCTCCCCGCGGGTGCCTATGGCTACACCTTC. Its protein product is CASSLPAGAYGYTF.

This clonotype was detected many times. The V call is TRBV5-1, the J call TRBJ2-6, with D unresolved. The ends were cut back, 1 base at V and 4 bases at J, with 9 bases in the middle. CDR3 size: 15 residues. CDR1 SGHRS and CDR2 YFSETQ come from the germline V gene. CDR3 amino acids: CASSLSPQGANVLTF. The DNA for the CDR3 is TGCGCCAGCAGCTTGAGTCCTCAAGGGGCCAACGTCCTGACTTTC.

This clonotype was detected only a few times. This chain uses TRBV24-1 with TRBJ2-3; a possible D gene is TRBD2 (5 bases). Trimming pared 9 bases from V and 2 bases from J, leaving 14 bases between. This CDR3 comprises 14 residues. From germline, CDR1 is KGHDR and CDR2 SFDVKD. CDR3 nucleotides: TGTGCCACCTCGTCGTCGGGGAACACAGATACGCAGTATTTT. It encodes CATSSSGNTDTQYF.

This CDR3 is CASTPSGGGGSPLHF. The CDR3 DNA sequence: TGTGCCAGCACCCCTTCCGGGGGAGGCGGTTCACCCCTCCACTTT. The chain joins TRBV6-5 to TRBJ1-6, with a weak D call TRBD1 (5 bases). There are 15 residues in the CDR3. Trimming left V 7 bases short and J 9 bases short, with 19 bases between. Germline V lookup: CDR1 MNHEY, CDR2 SVGAGI.

This clonotype was seen ten or more times. This rearrangement joins TRBV20-1 to TRBJ2-7; 12 bases align to TRBD2. The trim removed 2 bases at V and 3 bases at J, leaving 5 bases unmatched. CDR1 and CDR2 from the germline V gene are DFQATT and SNEGSKA (reference sequence). The CDR3 extends over 15 amino acids. CDR3 in DNA: TGCAGTGCTAGACCGACTAGCGGGGGCATCTACGAGCAGTACGTC. Translation: CSARPTSGGIYEQYV.

This clonotype was picked up a small number of times. The V gene is TRBV28, the J gene TRBJ1-6, with D perhaps TRBD1 (5 bases). This CDR3 is 17 amino acids long. V was pared by 5 bases and J by 0 bases, with 14 bases between. Germline V lookup: CDR1 MDHEN, CDR2 SYDVKM. CDR3 bases: TGTGCCAGCAGTGAAGACAGTGCCGTCTCCTATAATTCACCCCTCCACTTT. The encoded protein is CASSEDSAVSYNSPLHF.

CDR3 coding DNA: TGTGCCAGCAGCTTAGAGACAGGGGGCGCGTCTGGCTACACCTTC. Translation: CASSLETGGASGYTF. The rearrangement links TRBV7-2 to TRBJ1-2, with 10 bases fitting TRBD1. Germline assignment: CDR1 SGHTA and CDR2 FQGNSA. Germline trimming cut 1 base from V and 7 bases from J; bases unmatched to any gene: 6. The CDR3 contains 15 residues.

J is TRBJ2-6 and V is TRBV4-1, with a weak D call TRBD2 (5 bases). Trimming cost V 4 bases and J 4 bases, with 8 bases left between them. In germline, CDR1 is MGHRA, CDR2 YSYEKL. The CDR3 contains 14 residues. In DNA, the CDR3 is TGCGCCAGCAGCCCCCCGGGAGGGGCCAACGTCCTGACTTTC. Translating it yields CASSPPGGANVLTF.

The genes are TRBV6-5 and TRBJ1-1; D is perhaps TRBD1 (6 bases). Germline-derived CDR1 and CDR2 are MNHEY and SVGAGI. The CDR3 contains 15 residues. The V gene lost 5 bases and the J gene lost 2 bases, with 15 bases spanning the gap. The chain's CDR3 is CASSPPDRRNTEAFF. CDR3 bases: TGTGCCAGCAGTCCCCCAGACAGGCGTAACACTGAAGCTTTCTTT.

This chain links TRBV20-1 with TRBJ2-3; D not certain. CDR1 is DFQATT and CDR2 is SNEGSKA in the germline V gene (reference sequence). V was shortened by 4 bases and J by 6 bases, with 8 bases between the two germline ends. CDR3 size: 11 residues. CDR3 in DNA: TGCAGTGCTACCTTAGGGGATACGCAGTATTTT. It specifies CSATLGDTQYF.

This clonotype has more than one count but fewer than ten. This chain connects TRBV29-1 to TRBJ1-1; possibly TRBD1 for D (6 bases). Germline V lookup: CDR1 SQVTM, CDR2 ANQGSEA. The CDR3 loop spans 14 amino acids. V lost 4 bases, J lost 0 bases, and 12 bases lay in between. Written as DNA, the CDR3 is TGCAGCGTTGGGGCAGGGGACATGAACACTGAAGCTTTCTTT. Its translation is CSVGAGDMNTEAFF.

The V and J genes are TRBV3-1 and TRBJ2-7, with a tentative D call TRBD1 (6 bases). The CDR3 loop spans 15 amino acids. Germline V gene sequence: CDR1 LGHDT, CDR2 YNNKEL (reference sequence). Between the trimmed V and J ends, which lost 0 bases and 2 bases, there was a span of 11 bases. CDR3: CASSQDSAGAYEQYF. The CDR3 DNA sequence: TGTGCCAGCAGCCAAGATTCGGCAGGGGCCTACGAGCAGTACTTC.

This clonotype was detected a few times. This chain links TRBV6-1 with TRBJ1-5, with D possibly matching TRBD1 (6 bases). Germline CDR1 MNHNS, CDR2 SASEGT. Trimming left V 8 bases short and J 6 bases short, with 11 bases between. CDR3 size: 12 residues. The CDR3: CASSTGFQPQHF. CDR3 coding DNA: TGTGCCAGCTCGACAGGTTTTCAGCCCCAGCATTTT.

The chain carries TRBV7-9 and TRBJ1-5, with a tentative D call TRBD1 (6 bases). The CDR3 length is 16 residues. V was clipped by 1 base and J by 5 bases, with 15 bases between them. Germline V gene sequence: CDR1 SEHNR, CDR2 FQNEAQ (reference sequence). CDR3 residues: CASSLDGRGVDQPQHF. DNA for the CDR3: TGTGCCAGCAGCTTAGACGGCAGGGGAGTGGATCAGCCCCAGCATTTT. Supplemented by reference TRBV7-9 and TRBJ1-5, the full variable domain reads DTGVSQNPRHKITKRGQNVTFRCDPISEHNRLYWYRQTLGQGPEFLTYFQNEAQLEKSRLLSDRFSAERPKGSFSTLEIQRTEQGDSAMYLCASSLDGRGVDQPQHFGDGTRLSIL.